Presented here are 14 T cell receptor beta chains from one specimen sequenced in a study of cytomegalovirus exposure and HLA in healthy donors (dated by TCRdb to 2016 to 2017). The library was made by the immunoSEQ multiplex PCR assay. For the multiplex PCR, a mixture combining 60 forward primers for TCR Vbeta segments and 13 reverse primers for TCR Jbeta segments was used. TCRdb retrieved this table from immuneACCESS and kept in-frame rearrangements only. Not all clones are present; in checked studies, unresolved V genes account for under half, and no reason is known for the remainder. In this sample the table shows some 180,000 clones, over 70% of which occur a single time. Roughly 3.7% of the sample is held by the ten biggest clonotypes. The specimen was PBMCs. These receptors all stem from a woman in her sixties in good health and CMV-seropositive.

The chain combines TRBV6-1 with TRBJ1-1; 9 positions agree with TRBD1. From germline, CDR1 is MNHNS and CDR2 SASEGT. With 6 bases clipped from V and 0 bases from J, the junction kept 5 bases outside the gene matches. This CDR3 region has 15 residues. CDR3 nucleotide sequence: TGTGCCAGCAGCTCGAGGACAGGGGTGAACACTGAAGCTTTCTTT. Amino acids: CASSSRTGVNTEAFF.

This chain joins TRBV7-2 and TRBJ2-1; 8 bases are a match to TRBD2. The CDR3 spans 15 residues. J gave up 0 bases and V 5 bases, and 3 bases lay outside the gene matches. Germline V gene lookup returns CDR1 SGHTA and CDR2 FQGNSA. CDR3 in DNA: TGTGCCAGCAGCGCAAGCGGGAGCTCCTACAATGAGCAGTTCTTC. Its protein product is CASSASGSSYNEQFF.

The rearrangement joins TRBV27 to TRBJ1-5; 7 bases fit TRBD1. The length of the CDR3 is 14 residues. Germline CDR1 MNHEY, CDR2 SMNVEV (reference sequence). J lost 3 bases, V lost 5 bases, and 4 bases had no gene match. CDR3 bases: TGTGCCAGCAGTCCGGGACAGCTCAATCAGCCCCAGCATTTT. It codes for CASSPGQLNQPQHF.

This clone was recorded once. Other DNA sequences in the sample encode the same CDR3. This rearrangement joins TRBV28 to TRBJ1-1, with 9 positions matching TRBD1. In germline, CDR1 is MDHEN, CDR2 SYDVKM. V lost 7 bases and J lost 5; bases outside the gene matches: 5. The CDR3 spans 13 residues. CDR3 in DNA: TGTGCCAGCACGGGACAGGGTCGGACTGAAGCTTTCTTT. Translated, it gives CASTGQGRTEAFF.

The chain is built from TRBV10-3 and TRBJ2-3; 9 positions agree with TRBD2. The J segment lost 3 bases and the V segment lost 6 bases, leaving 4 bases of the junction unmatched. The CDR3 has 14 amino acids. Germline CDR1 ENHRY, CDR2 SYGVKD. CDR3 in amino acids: CAISGTSNTDTQYF. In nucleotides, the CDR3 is TGTGCCATCAGCGGGACTAGCAATACAGATACGCAGTATTTT.

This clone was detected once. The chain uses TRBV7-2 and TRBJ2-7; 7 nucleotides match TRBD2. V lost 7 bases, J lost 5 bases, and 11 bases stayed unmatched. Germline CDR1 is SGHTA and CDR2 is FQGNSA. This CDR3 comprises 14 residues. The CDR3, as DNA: TGTGCCAGCAAAAGAGGCGGGAGTCGGCACGAGCAGTACTTC. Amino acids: CASKRGGSRHEQYF. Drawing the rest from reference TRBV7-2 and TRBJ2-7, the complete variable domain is GAGVSQSPSNKVTEKGKDVELRCDPISGHTALYWYRQSLGQGLEFLIYFQGNSAPDKSGLPSDRFSAERTGGSVSTLTIQRTQQEDSAVYLCASKRGGSRHEQYFGPGTRLTVT.

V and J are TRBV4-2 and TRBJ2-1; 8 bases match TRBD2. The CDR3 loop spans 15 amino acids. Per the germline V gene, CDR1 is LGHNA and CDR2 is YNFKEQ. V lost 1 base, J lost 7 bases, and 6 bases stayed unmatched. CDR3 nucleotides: TGTGCCAGCAGCCAAGCGGGGGGGGCGGGAAATGAGCAGTTCTTC. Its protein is CASSQAGGAGNEQFF.

The CDR3 protein is CASGTGPYEQYF. The CDR3 DNA sequence: TGTGCCAGTGGGACAGGTCCCTACGAGCAGTACTTC. The J gene is TRBJ2-7, the V gene TRBV19, with 8 positions matching TRBD1. CDR3 length equals 12 residues. The V segment lost 8 bases and the J segment 2 bases; nucleotides outside the gene matches: 2. Germline CDR1 reads LNHDA; CDR2 reads SQIVND (reference sequence).

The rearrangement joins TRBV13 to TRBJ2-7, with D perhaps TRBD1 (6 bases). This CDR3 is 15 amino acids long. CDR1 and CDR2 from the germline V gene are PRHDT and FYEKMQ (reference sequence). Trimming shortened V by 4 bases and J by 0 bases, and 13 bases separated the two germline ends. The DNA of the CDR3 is TGTGCCAGCAGCTCCTTTCAGGGGCTCTCCTACGAGCAGTACTTC. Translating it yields CASSSFQGLSYEQYF.

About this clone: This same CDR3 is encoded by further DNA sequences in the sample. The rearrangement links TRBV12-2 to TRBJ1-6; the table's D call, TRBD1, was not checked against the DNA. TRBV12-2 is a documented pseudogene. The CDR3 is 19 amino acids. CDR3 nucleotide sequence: TGTGCAAGTCGCTTAGAGAAGAGGGACAGGGGGCGATTTAATTCACCCCTCCACTTT. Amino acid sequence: CASRLEKRDRGRFNSPLHF.

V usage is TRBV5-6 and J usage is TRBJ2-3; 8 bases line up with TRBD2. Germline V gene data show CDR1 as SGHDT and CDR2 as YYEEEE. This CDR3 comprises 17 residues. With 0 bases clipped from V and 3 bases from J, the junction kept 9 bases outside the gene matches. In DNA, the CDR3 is TGTGCCAGCAGCTTGGGGTCTAGCGGGCGTCTGACAGATACGCAGTATTTT. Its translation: CASSLGSSGRLTDTQYF. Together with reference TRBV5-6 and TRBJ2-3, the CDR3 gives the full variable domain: DAGVTQSPTHLIKTRGQQVTLRCSPKSGHDTVSWYQQALGQGPQFIFQYYEEEERQRGNFPDRFSGHQFPNYSSELNVNALLLGDSALYLCASSLGSSGRLTDTQYFGPGTRLTVL.

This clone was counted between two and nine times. The CDR3, as DNA: TGTGCCAGCAATGCAGAAGATTCCCAGCCCCAGCATTTT. This translates into CASNAEDSQPQHF. This chain uses TRBV2 with TRBJ1-5; no firm D call. V lost 7 bases and J lost 7, with 14 bases in between. The CDR3 is 13 residues long. Germline loops: CDR1 SNHLY, CDR2 FYNNEI.

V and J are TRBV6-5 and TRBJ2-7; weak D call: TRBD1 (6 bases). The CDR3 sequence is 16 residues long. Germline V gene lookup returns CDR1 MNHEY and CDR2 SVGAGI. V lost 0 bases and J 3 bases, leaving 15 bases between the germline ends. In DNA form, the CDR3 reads TGTGCCAGCAGTTACTCGAGGGCCAGGGGTAACTACGAGCAGTACTTC. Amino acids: CASSYSRARGNYEQYF.

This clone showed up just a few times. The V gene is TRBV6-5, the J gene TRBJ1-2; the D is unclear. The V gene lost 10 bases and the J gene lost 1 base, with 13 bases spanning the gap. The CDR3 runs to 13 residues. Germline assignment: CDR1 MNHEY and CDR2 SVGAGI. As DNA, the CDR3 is TGTGCCACCGTCAGCGGATTTAACTATGGCTACACCTTC. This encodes CATVSGFNYGYTF.